These 16 T cell receptor beta chains were all obtained from the same sample, sequenced in a study of cytomegalovirus exposure and HLA in healthy donors. 60 Vbeta and 13 Jbeta primers were used in PCR. The table came from immunoSEQ multiplex PCR; TCRdb's copy has only in-frame clones and leaves some out. The sample lists 6,500 to 8,500 clones, 51% seen once, with 5.5% to 7.5% in the top ten. Source material: PBMCs. These receptors all stem from a man aged 30 to 45 in good health and CMV-seropositive.

The chain recombines TRBV29-1 with TRBJ1-1; D is unresolved. V was pared by 5 bases and J by 4 bases, with 11 bases between. The CDR3 totals 12 residues. Germline-derived CDR1 and CDR2 are SQVTM and ANQGSEA. The CDR3 DNA reads TGCAGCGTTCTACTGTCGGGCACTGAAGCTTTCTTT. Its translation is CSVLLSGTEAFF.

The chain is built from TRBV6-5 and TRBJ2-1, with 9 bases matching TRBD2. Germline assignment: CDR1 MNHEY and CDR2 SVGAGI. There are 13 residues in the CDR3. V was pared by 7 bases and J by 12 bases, with 10 bases of the junction left unmatched. CDR3 region: CASTLAGVERQFF. The CDR3 DNA sequence: TGTGCCAGCACCTTAGCGGGAGTGGAACGGCAGTTCTTC.

This clone was seen more than once but under ten times. The chain is built from TRBV4-2 and TRBJ2-1; D is perhaps TRBD2 (7 bases). Trimming pared 0 bases from V and 2 bases from J, leaving 14 bases between. The CDR3 runs to 17 residues. Germline V CDR1 and CDR2: LGHNA, YNFKEQ. CDR3 DNA sequence: TGTGCCAGCAGCCAAGAGGAGAGGGGGGGCGCCTACAATGAGCAGTTCTTC. Protein product: CASSQEERGGAYNEQFF.

CDR3 loop: CASSSIGEGTGNTIYF. The CDR3 region has the DNA TGTGCCAGCAGCTCAATTGGGGAGGGAACTGGAAACACCATATATTTT. The rearrangement links TRBV21-1 to TRBJ1-3. TRBV21-1 is a listed pseudogene. The CDR3 loop spans 16 amino acids.

This clone was counted a single time. The rearrangement links TRBV30 to TRBJ2-7; 11 positions agree with TRBD2. In germline, CDR1 is GTSNPN, CDR2 SVGIG (reference sequence). V gave up 5 bases and J gave up 3 bases; unmatched junction bases: 6. The length of the CDR3 is 14 residues. The CDR3 protein is CAWRTSGSVYEQYF. The CDR3 DNA sequence: TGTGCCTGGCGTACTAGCGGGAGCGTCTACGAGCAGTACTTC.

This sequence joins TRBV29-1 and TRBJ1-1, with 8 bases matching TRBD1. The V and J ends lost 4 bases and 8 bases, in that order; junction bases with no gene match: 6. The CDR3 extends over 12 amino acids. Germline V CDR1 and CDR2: SQVTM, ANQGSEA. Written as DNA, the CDR3 is TGCAGCGTTGTAGGGACAGGATCCGAAGCTTTCTTT. Its translation is CSVVGTGSEAFF.

The V and J genes are TRBV6-6 and TRBJ1-1; D gene ambiguous. Trimming pared 7 bases from V and 4 bases from J, leaving 13 bases between. The CDR3 extends over 13 amino acids. Germline CDR1 reads MNHNY; CDR2 reads SVGAGI (reference sequence). CDR3 in DNA: TGTGCCAGCACCAACGAGGGAGCCACTGAAGCTTTCTTT. Residues: CASTNEGATEAFF.

This chain uses TRBV20-1 with TRBJ1-2; 7 bases align to TRBD1. The CDR3 length is 10 residues. V shed 0 bases, J shed 13 bases, and the junction held 2 bases outside the gene matches. Germline assignment: CDR1 DFQATT and CDR2 SNEGSKA (reference sequence). The CDR3 DNA follows: TGCAGTGCTAGAGATAGGGGGCCCACCTTC. Translating gives CSARDRGPTF.

The chain couples TRBV6-1 to TRBJ1-1; D call uncertain. The CDR3 covers 13 residues. Germline loops: CDR1 MNHNS, CDR2 SASEGT. Trimming cost V 3 bases and J 0 bases, with 5 bases left between them. The chain's CDR3 is CASSEGVNTEAFF. CDR3 DNA sequence: TGTGCCAGCAGTGAGGGCGTGAACACTGAAGCTTTCTTT.

The chain employs TRBV11-3 and TRBJ1-2; D is ambiguous. Germline CDR1 and CDR2: SGHNT and YENEEA. The CDR3 totals 12 residues. V dropped 5 bases and J dropped 8 bases, with 12 bases sitting between them. The CDR3 is CASSPAGWGYTF. The DNA for the CDR3 is TGTGCCAGCAGCCCAGCCGGGTGGGGCTACACCTTC. The full variable domain, completed using reference TRBV11-3 and TRBJ1-2, is EAGVVQSPRYKIIEKKQPVAFWCNPISGHNTLYWYLQNLGQGPELLIRYENEEAVDDSQLPKDRFSAERLKGVDSTLKIQPAELGDSAVYLCASSPAGWGYTFGSGTRLTVV.

V gene TRBV11-3 combines with J gene TRBJ2-3, with D perhaps TRBD2 (5 bases). The length of the CDR3 is 12 residues. Germline assignment: CDR1 SGHNT and CDR2 YENEEA. V was trimmed by 6 bases and J by 2 bases, leaving 6 bases between them. The DNA for the CDR3 is TGTGCCAGCAGGGGAGACACAGATACGCAGTATTTT. It translates to CASRGDTDTQYF.

The chain combines TRBV29-1 with TRBJ1-2; D remains ambiguous. The V gene's germline CDR1 is SQVTM and CDR2 ANQGSEA. V lost 5 bases and J lost 0, with 10 bases in between. The CDR3 sequence is 13 residues long. CDR3 in amino acids: CSVQWAANYGYTF. CDR3 nucleotides: TGCAGCGTTCAGTGGGCCGCTAACTATGGCTACACCTTC.

The chain recombines TRBV30 with TRBJ1-1, with D possibly matching TRBD1 (6 bases). V lost 2 bases and J 3 bases, leaving 7 bases between the germline ends. The germline CDR1 and CDR2 sequences are GTSNPN and SVGIG (reference sequence). The CDR3 extends over 12 amino acids. The CDR3 here is CAWSRQDTEAFF. CDR3 nucleotide sequence: TGTGCCTGGAGTAGACAGGACACTGAAGCTTTCTTT. Full variable domain (remainder filled in from reference TRBV30 and TRBJ1-1): SQTIHQWPATLVQPVGSPLSLECTVEGTSNPNLYWYRQAAGRGLQLLFYSVGIGQISSEVPQNLSASRPQDRQFILSSKKLLLSDSGFYLCAWSRQDTEAFFGQGTRLTVV.

The chain is built from TRBV9 and TRBJ2-7; 8 bases agree with TRBD1. The germline V gene encodes CDR1 SGDLS and CDR2 YYNGEE. Germline trimming cut 3 bases from V and 3 bases from J; bases unmatched to any gene: 5. The CDR3 extends over 14 amino acids. This CDR3 is CASSAQQGGYEQYF. In nucleotides, the CDR3 is TGTGCCAGCAGCGCTCAACAGGGGGGCTACGAGCAGTACTTC. The full variable domain, completed using reference TRBV9 and TRBJ2-7, is DSGVTQTPKHLITATGQRVTLRCSPRSGDLSVYWYQQSLDQGLQFLIQYYNGEERAKGNILERFSAQQFPDLHSELNLSSLELGDSALYFCASSAQQGGYEQYFGPGTRLTVT.

This clone counts as medium-sized. The CDR3 region is CASSSQLAGQETQYF. For the CDR3, the DNA is TGCGCCAGCAGCTCGCAACTAGCGGGGCAAGAGACCCAGTACTTC. The V and J genes are TRBV5-1 and TRBJ2-5; 10 bases align to TRBD2. The CDR3 consists of 15 residues. The germline gives CDR1 SGHRS, CDR2 YFSETQ. The V segment lost 3 bases and the J segment 2 bases; nucleotides outside the gene matches: 4.

The rearrangement joins TRBV5-1 to TRBJ2-2, with D possibly matching TRBD2 (5 bases). The CDR3 totals 13 residues. V lost 2 bases, J lost 4 bases, and 6 bases lay in between. The germline gives CDR1 SGHRS, CDR2 YFSETQ. The CDR3 sequence is CASSFGITGELFF. For the CDR3, the DNA is TGCGCCAGCAGCTTCGGGATCACCGGGGAGCTGTTTTTT.